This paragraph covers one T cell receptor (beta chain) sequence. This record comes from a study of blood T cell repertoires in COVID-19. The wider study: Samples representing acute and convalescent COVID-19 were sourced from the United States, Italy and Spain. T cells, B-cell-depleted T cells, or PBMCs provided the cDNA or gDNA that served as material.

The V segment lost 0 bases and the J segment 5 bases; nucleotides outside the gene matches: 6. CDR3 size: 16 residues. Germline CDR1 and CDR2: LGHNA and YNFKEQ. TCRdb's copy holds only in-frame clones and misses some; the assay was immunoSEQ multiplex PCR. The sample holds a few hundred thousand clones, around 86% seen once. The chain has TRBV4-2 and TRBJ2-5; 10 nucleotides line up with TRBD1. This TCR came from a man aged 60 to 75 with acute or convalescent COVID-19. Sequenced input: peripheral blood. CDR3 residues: CASSQETGGSGETQYF. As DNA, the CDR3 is TGTGCCAGCAGCCAAGAGACAGGGGGCTCGGGGGAGACCCAGTACTTC.